The TCR beta chain under discussion was sequenced for a study of blood T cell repertoires in COVID-19. Study overall: COVID-19 samples collected from the United States, Italy and Spain covered acute and convalescent phases.

Per the authors' pipeline: Amplifying reference gene primers gave estimates of nucleated cell counts. Using immunoSEQ multiplex PCR, the repertoire was profiled, and TCRdb retains in-frame clones only, with some absent. That table is the source of V, J and clone size, and D and trimming were worked out from the DNA. In the table there are tens of thousands of clones, 65% to 90% of which are singletons. Germline-derived CDR1 and CDR2 are SGHRS and YFSETQ. This CDR3 spans 13 amino acids. The trim removed 6 bases at V and 6 bases at J, leaving 4 bases unmatched. The chain combines TRBV5-1 with TRBJ2-1; 9 nucleotides agree with TRBD2. The sequenced sample consisted of peripheral blood. The TCR originated in a woman aged 55-75 years with acute or convalescent COVID-19. CDR3 sequence (DNA): TGCGCCAGCAATCTAGCGGGGAGCAATGAGCAGTTCTTC. This translates into CASNLAGSNEQFF.